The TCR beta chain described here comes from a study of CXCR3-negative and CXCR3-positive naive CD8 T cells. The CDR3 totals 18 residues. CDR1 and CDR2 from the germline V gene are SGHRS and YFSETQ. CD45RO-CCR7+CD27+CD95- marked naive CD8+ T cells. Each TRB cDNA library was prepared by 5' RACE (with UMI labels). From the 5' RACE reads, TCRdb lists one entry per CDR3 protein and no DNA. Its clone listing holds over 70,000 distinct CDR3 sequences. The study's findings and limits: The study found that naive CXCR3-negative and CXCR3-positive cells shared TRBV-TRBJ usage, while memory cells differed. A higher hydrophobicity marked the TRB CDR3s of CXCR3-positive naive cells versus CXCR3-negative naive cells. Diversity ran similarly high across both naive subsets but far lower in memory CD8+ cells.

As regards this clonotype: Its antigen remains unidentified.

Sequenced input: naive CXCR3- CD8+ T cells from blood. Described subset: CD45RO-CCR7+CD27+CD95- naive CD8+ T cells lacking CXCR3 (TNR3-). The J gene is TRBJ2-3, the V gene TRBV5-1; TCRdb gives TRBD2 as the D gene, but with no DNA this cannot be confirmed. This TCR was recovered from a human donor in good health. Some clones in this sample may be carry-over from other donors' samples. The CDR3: CASSHGTSGTIVTDTQYF.